Listed below are T cell receptor beta chains from one sample, sequenced in a study of blood T cells in healthy people across ages. TCRdb re-called the 5' RACE reads with MiXCR, one entry per CDR3 protein. The sample includes 1,100,000 or so distinct CDR3 sequences, 40% to 45% seen only once; the top ten take approximately 17%. The sequenced sample was blood. These receptors all stem from an older woman in good health. Both conserved end residues are part of each CDR3. D genes are given only for firm matches. Size tells how often a clone was seen (once, few, many) or the class of an expanded clone, and some rows leave it out.

v_gene	d_gene	j_gene	abundance	CDR3nt	CDR3aa
TRBV28	TRBD2	TRBJ2-7	-	TGTGCCAGCAGTTCGACCGGGACTAGCGGGAGGATAGGATACGAGCAGTACTTC	CASSSTGTSGRIGYEQYF
TRBV7-8	TRBD1	TRBJ2-4	once	TGTGCCAGCAGCACGTCGACAGGGGCGTTGTGGAACATTCAGTACTTC	CASSTSTGALWNIQYF
TRBV7-9	TRBD2	TRBJ2-7	-	TGTGCCAGCAGCGAAGGGACTAGCGGGAGAGTCAATGAGCAGTACTTC	CASSEGTSGRVNEQYF
TRBV11-2	TRBD2	TRBJ2-7	-	TGTGCCAGCAGCTTAGACTTAGCGGGACCCAACTACGAGCAGTACTTC	CASSLDLAGPNYEQYF
TRBV10-3	TRBD1	TRBJ2-1	-	TGTGCCATCAGTTCCACAGGGGGTCAATACAATGAGCAGTTCTTC	CAISSTGGQYNEQFF
TRBV20-1	TRBD2	TRBJ2-1	-	TGCAGTGCCCGTCCGACTAGCGGGAGTTACTCCTACAATGAGCAGTTCTTC	CSARPTSGSYSYNEQFF
TRBV12-3/TRBV12-4	TRBD2	TRBJ2-5	-	TGTGCCAGCAGTTTATACGCCGGGGGGGTGCGGGAGACCCAGTACTTC	CASSLYAGGVRETQYF
TRBV7-9	TRBD2	TRBJ2-1	-	TGTGCCAGCAGCTTACCGGGACTAGGTTCCTATGAGCAGTTCTTC	CASSLPGLGSYEQFF
TRBV27	-	TRBJ2-2	-	TGTGCCAGCAGTTTATTGAGCCGCCAGCACTCCGGGGAGCTGTTTTTT	CASSLLSRQHSGELFF
TRBV5-1	TRBD2	TRBJ2-2	-	TGCGCCAGCGGCGGGAGTCCTCCCGGGGAGCTGTTTTTT	CASGGSPPGELFF
TRBV6-6	-	TRBJ2-1	-	TGTGCCAGCAGTCCCATCCGGGACTCCCATGAGCAGTTCTTC	CASSPIRDSHEQFF
TRBV5-1	-	TRBJ1-4	few	TGCGCCAGCAGCTTGGCCGCGGCAGATGAAAAACTGTTTTTT	CASSLAAADEKLFF
TRBV10-1	TRBD2	TRBJ2-7	few	TGCGCCAGCAGTTCCATAGCGGGAGGGCCCTCTGAGCAGTACTTC	CASSSIAGGPSEQYF
TRBV7-2	TRBD1	TRBJ2-2	once	TGTGCCAGCAGCTTCTCGGGACAGGGTTGGGTCGGGGAGCTGTTTTTT	CASSFSGQGWVGELFF
TRBV6-2/TRBV6-3	TRBD2	TRBJ2-3	-	TGTGCCAGCAGTCCCGGGACTAGCACGCAGTATTTT	CASSPGTSTQYF
TRBV2	-	TRBJ2-1	-	TGTGCCAGCAAGGGGGATGTAGCGTCCTACAATGAGCAGTTCTTC	CASKGDVASYNEQFF
TRBV10-3	TRBD1	TRBJ2-7	few	TGTGCCATCAGTAATGTCCCGGGACAGGGTTTCTACGAGCAGTACTTC	CAISNVPGQGFYEQYF
TRBV2	TRBD2	TRBJ2-7	-	TGTGCCAGCGCCCTGGGACTAGCGGGAGGAGACGAGCAGTACTTC	CASALGLAGGDEQYF
TRBV3-1	TRBD1	TRBJ2-7	many	TGTGCCAGCAGCCTTGGACAGGGACGCTACGAGCAGTACTTC	CASSLGQGRYEQYF
TRBV6-5	TRBD2	TRBJ2-5	few	TGTGCCAGCAGGAAACCGGGAGGCGATGAGCAGTACTTC	CASRKPGGDEQYF
TRBV20-1	-	TRBJ2-7	few	TGCAGTGCTCTGACAGGCACCGGCTCCTACGAGCAGTACTTC	CSALTGTGSYEQYF
TRBV7-2	-	TRBJ2-2	once	TGTGCCAGCAGCTTAGCGGGCGGTGGGGCCGGGGAGCTGTTTTTT	CASSLAGGGAGELFF
TRBV7-2	-	TRBJ2-7	many	TGTGCCAGCAGCACCACGTGGTTCCAGGGGTACGAGCAGTACTTC	CASSTTWFQGYEQYF
TRBV20-1	-	TRBJ2-1	-	TGCAGTGCTAGAGATAGACGGTACAATGAGCAGTTCTTC	CSARDRRYNEQFF
TRBV2	-	TRBJ2-3	-	TGTGCCAGCAGAGGGCGGGCCGGAGATACGCAGTATTTT	CASRGRAGDTQYF
TRBV11-2	-	TRBJ2-4	few	TGTGCCAGCAGGCCCGGTGGCCATGCCGGGCAGGCTGGGTTAGCCAAAAACATTCAGTACTTC	CASRPGGHAGQAGLAKNIQYF
TRBV18	TRBD2	TRBJ2-2	-	TGTGCCAGCTCACTCCAACAGACTAGCGGGCACACCGGGGAGCTGTTTTTT	CASSLQQTSGHTGELFF
TRBV20-1	TRBD2	TRBJ2-1	few	TGCAGTGCCGCCAGACTAGCGGGATCGTACAATGAGCAGTTCTTC	CSAARLAGSYNEQFF
TRBV5-1	-	TRBJ1-1	few	TGCGCCAGCAGCACATCAGGGGCGGACACTGAAGCTTTCTTT	CASSTSGADTEAFF
TRBV12-3/TRBV12-4	-	TRBJ1-2	-	TGTGCCAGCAGTTTCGCCAGAAGGGTCTACACCTTC	CASSFARRVYTF
TRBV29-1	-	TRBJ2-7	-	TGCAGCGTTGAGAGGACCCAGACCTACAATGAGCAGTACTTC	CSVERTQTYNEQYF